The next 20 T cell receptor beta chains were all read from a single sample in a study of tissue T cells after allogeneic stem cell transplantation. Assay: immunoSEQ multiplex PCR; the TCRdb copy retains only in-frame clones and omits some. The sample gives 4,000 to 6,000 clones, roughly 30% of which show up once; 3.5% to 4.5% is in the top ten. The time point was: mouse harvest day 14 after allogeneic transplant. The graft held 10^6 splenic CD5+ T cells and 10^7 T-cell-depleted bone marrow cells. The specimen was skin. Source of these receptors: a female BALB/c mouse given C57BL/6 T cells with graft-versus-host disease after an allogeneic hematopoietic cell transplant.

This clone was detected a few times. These gene names are mouse names. The read is 1 residue too short to cover the CDR3 end, so that end is filled in from the germline J gene. The gene calls are TRBV23 and TRBJ2-4. CDR1 and CDR2 (germline): KGHTA, FQNQQP. CDR3 size: 13 residues. CDR3 amino acids: CSSSQSSQNTLYF. The sequenced part of the CDR3 DNA is TGCTCCAGCAGTCAATCTAGTCAAAACACCTTGTAC.

Worth noting for this clone: The genes and germline here are from mouse. The read terminates 1 residue before the CDR3 end, so the remaining end is supplied by the germline J gene. The chain uses TRBV5 and TRBJ1-1; D possibly corresponds to TRBD1 (6 bases). The CDR3 has 14 amino acids. CDR1 is LGHNA, CDR2 YNLKQL, per germline (reference sequence). With 4 bases removed from V and 0 bases from J, the gap between germline ends came to 9 bases. Partial CDR3 DNA: TGTGCCAGCAGCCCCAGGGGTGCAAACACAGAAGTCTTC. Translated, it gives CASSPRGANTEVF. The CDR3 in its entirety is CASSPRGANTEVFF.

Relative to its sample, this clone is medium-sized. The gene symbols are mouse symbols. The read finishes 1 residue shy of the CDR3 end, and the germline J gene is used to complete it. The chain couples TRBV1 to TRBJ1-2; 10 bases line up with TRBD1. The CDR3 is 15 amino acids. V dropped 3 bases and J dropped 2; count of bases not matched to a gene: 3. CDR1 is NSQYPW, CDR2 LRSPGD, per germline (reference sequence). CDR3 sequence: CTCSARDRGNSDYTF. The DNA read from the CDR3 is TGCACCTGCAGTGCTCGGGACAGGGGCAACTCCGACTACACC.

With regard to this clone: Mouse gene names apply. The CDR3 end lies 1 residue beyond the end of the read and is filled in from the germline J gene. V is TRBV4 and J is TRBJ2-5; D unresolved. Germline V CDR1 and CDR2: LGHDT, YNNKQL (reference sequence). The length of the CDR3 is 12 residues. The ends were cut back, 3 bases at V and 2 bases at J, with 3 bases in the middle. This chain's CDR3 is CASSYLQDTQYF. The sequenced part of the CDR3 DNA is TGTGCCAGCAGCTACCTCCAAGACACCCAGTAC.

The sample holds a few counts of this clone. All gene names here are mouse names. Read coverage stops 1 residue before the CDR3 terminus; the germline J gene supplies the remainder. This chain joins TRBV3 and TRBJ2-3; 7 bases are a match to TRBD2. J gave up 0 bases and V 5 bases, and 2 bases lay outside the gene matches. Per germline, CDR1 SNHLY and CDR2 FYNGKV (reference sequence). The CDR3 consists of 14 residues. The covered CDR3 bases are TGTGCCAGCAGCCGGACTGGTAGTGCAGAAACGCTGTAT. Translation gives CASSRTGSAETLY. The whole CDR3 region reads CASSRTGSAETLYF.

As concerns this clone: Mouse gene names and germline throughout. The read halts 1 residue ahead of the CDR3 end, with the missing end drawn from the germline J gene. The gene calls are TRBV3 and TRBJ2-1; TRBD2 aligns across 12 bases. V shed 5 bases, J shed 1 base, and the junction held 3 bases outside the gene matches. The CDR3 covers 16 residues. CDR1 is SNHLY and CDR2 is FYNGKV in the germline V gene (reference sequence). CDR3 DNA, as far as it was read: TGTGCCAGCAGCCCGACTGGGGGGGCCAACTATGCTGAGCAGTTC. Its protein product is CASSPTGGANYAEQF. The CDR3 reads in full as CASSPTGGANYAEQFF.

This clone is large. Gene names and germline match the mouse. The read comes to an end 1 residue before the CDR3 does, leaving the germline J gene to fill in the end. The gene calls are TRBV15 and TRBJ2-2; 9 bases map to TRBD2. Germline CDR1 is SGHND and CDR2 is FRSKSL. V lost 1 base to trimming and J lost 4 bases; unmatched junction nucleotides: 4. The length of the CDR3 is 16 residues. Partial CDR3 DNA: TGTGCCAGCAGTTTAGTTGGGGGGGCTAGCACCGGGCAGCTCTAC. Its translation: CASSLVGGASTGQLY. The CDR3 reads in full as CASSLVGGASTGQLYF.

By share of the sample, this clone is medium-sized. Gene labels here are mouse ones. Read sequence stops 1 residue before the CDR3 end, and the germline J gene provides the missing end. The J gene is TRBJ1-2, the V gene TRBV13-3; TRBD1 is a possible D gene (6 bases). Per the germline V gene, CDR1 is NNHDY and CDR2 is SYVADS. The CDR3 is 14 amino acids. V was cut by 3 bases and J by 1 base, with 10 bases left in between. The covered CDR3 bases are TGTGCCAGCAGTGGCCAACAGGGAAACTCCGACTACACC. This gives the protein CASSGQQGNSDYT. The entire CDR3 is CASSGQQGNSDYTF.

This clone is large within its sample. Gene names refer to mouse genes. The read finishes 1 residue shy of the CDR3 end, and the germline J gene is used to complete it. The chain carries TRBV23 and TRBJ2-1; the DNA was not used to check the table's D call, TRBD2. The CDR3 has 15 amino acids. Germline CDR1 KGHTA, CDR2 FQNQQP. CDR3 in amino acids: CSSRTGGRNYAEQFF. CDR3 DNA (partial): TGCTCCAGCAGGACTGGGGGGCGTAACTATGCTGAGCAGTTC.

In the case of this clone: The listed genes are named as in mouse. The read ends 1 residue shy of where the CDR3 ends; the end is completed using the germline J gene. The chain employs TRBV26 and TRBJ2-2, with 7 positions matching TRBD1. V lost 6 bases, J lost 0 bases, and 4 bases stayed unmatched. Germline V CDR1 and CDR2: KGHPV, FQNQEV (reference sequence). This CDR3 contains 15 residues. Incomplete CDR3 DNA: TGTGCCAGCAGCCGGGGACAGACAAACACCGGGCAGCTCTAC. Translating gives CASSRGQTNTGQLY. The complete CDR3 sequence is CASSRGQTNTGQLYF.

Within the sample, this clone is medium-sized. The genes are named according to mouse. The read stops 1 residue short of the end of the CDR3; the missing end is completed from the germline J gene. The V gene is TRBV26, the J gene TRBJ2-5; TRBD1 matches at 8 bases. The CDR3 consists of 13 residues. Germline V gene lookup returns CDR1 KGHPV and CDR2 FQNQEV (reference sequence). The trim removed 5 bases at V and 6 bases at J, leaving 4 bases unmatched. The DNA read from the CDR3 is TGTGCCAGCAGTTCAGGGGGCGCGGACACCCAGTAC. It yields the protein CASSSGGADTQY. The entire CDR3 is CASSSGGADTQYF.

This clone was counted a few times. The gene symbols are mouse symbols. The read is 1 residue too short to cover the CDR3 end, so that end is filled in from the germline J gene. V usage is TRBV16 and J usage is TRBJ1-2, with D tentatively TRBD1 (6 bases). This CDR3 has 14 residues. From germline, CDR1 is SGHSA and CDR2 FRNQAP. V shed 1 base and J shed 4 bases, with 10 bases lying between them. The CDR3 sequence is CASSLAGTSSDYTF. The covered CDR3 bases are TGTGCAAGCAGCTTAGCGGGGACAAGCTCCGACTACACC.

In regard to this clone: Mouse gene names and germline throughout. The read ends 1 residue before the CDR3 terminus; that terminus is restored from the germline J gene. This chain links TRBV29 with TRBJ2-7; tentatively, D is TRBD2 (6 bases). V shed 6 bases and J shed 6 bases, with 9 bases lying between them. This CDR3 has 11 amino acids. Germline assignment: CDR1 MSHET and CDR2 SYDVDS. The CDR3 DNA, read in part, is TGTGCTAGCAGGGGACTTTTTGAACAGTAC. Translation: CASRGLFEQY. The entire CDR3 reads CASRGLFEQYF.

Turning to this clone: The genes and germline here are from mouse. The CDR3 end lies 1 residue beyond the end of the read and is filled in from the germline J gene. The rearrangement uses TRBV19 and TRBJ2-5; D unresolved. The CDR3 extends over 13 amino acids. CDR1 and CDR2 from the germline V gene are FNHDT and SITEND (reference sequence). V lost 2 bases and J 0 bases, leaving 4 bases between the germline ends. CDR3 bases read: TGTGCCAGCAGTATCGGCAACCAAGACACCCAGTAC. It specifies CASSIGNQDTQY. The entire CDR3 is CASSIGNQDTQYF. Drawing the rest from reference TRBV19 and TRBJ2-5, the complete variable domain is GGIITQTPKFLIGQEGQKLTLKCQQNFNHDTMYWYRQDSGKGLRLIYYSITENDLQKGDLSEGYDASREKKSSFSLTVTSAQKNEMAVFLCASSIGNQDTQYFGPGTRLLVL.

In regard to this clone: Genes here carry mouse names. The sequenced part of the CDR3 DNA is TGTGCCAGCAGTCGGGACGGCACCGGGCAGCTCTAC. It encodes CASSRDGTGQLY. The complete CDR3 reads CASSRDGTGQLYF. The chain is built from TRBV26 and TRBJ2-2; D may be TRBD1 or TRBD2 (5 bases each). The DNA ends 1 residue before the CDR3 does, and the rest of the CDR3 is filled in from the germline J gene. Per germline, CDR1 KGHPV and CDR2 FQNQEV (reference sequence). Trimming took 4 bases from V and 4 from J, leaving 7 bases between them. The CDR3 is 13 residues long.

This clone came up a few times. The listed genes are named as in mouse. The read stops 1 residue short of the end of the CDR3; the missing end is completed from the germline J gene. V gene TRBV2 combines with J gene TRBJ1-3; tentative D call: TRBD1 (6 bases). Deletions cut 5 bases from V and 0 bases from J, with 8 bases between. Germline V gene data show CDR1 as LGHNA and CDR2 as YSYQKL. The CDR3 sequence is 14 residues long. The DNA read from the CDR3 is TGTGCCAGCAGCTGGGACAATTCTGGAAATACGCTCTAT. Residues: CASSWDNSGNTLY. The whole CDR3 sequence is CASSWDNSGNTLYF.

Concerning this clone itself: Germline and genes here are mouse. Sequencing ends 1 residue short of the CDR3 end; the germline J gene provides the rest. The rearrangement links TRBV23 to TRBJ1-2; the table assigns TRBD1, which was not confirmed against the DNA. CDR3 length: 15 amino acids. Germline-derived CDR1 and CDR2 are KGHTA and FQNQQP. The sequenced CDR3 bases are TGCTCCAGCAGTCAATCTGGACAGACAAACTCCGACTACACC. The encoded protein is CSSSQSGQTNSDYT. The CDR3 in full is CSSSQSGQTNSDYTF.

The count of this clone is one. The gene names here belong to mouse. Read data end 1 residue before the CDR3 end; the end is taken from the germline J gene. The V and J genes are TRBV13-2 and TRBJ1-5; D is ambiguous. This CDR3 comprises 10 residues. CDR1 NNHNN and CDR2 SYGAGS come from the germline V gene (reference sequence). Trimming removed 3 bases from V and 9 bases from J, with 4 bases in between. The CDR3 here is CASGGGAPLF. The CDR3 bases that were read are TGTGCCAGCGGTGGGGGGGCTCCGCTT.

This clone is categorized as medium-sized. Genes here carry mouse names. Read data end 1 residue before the CDR3 end; the end is taken from the germline J gene. The sample holds other DNA sequences that translate to the same CDR3. This chain links TRBV26 with TRBJ1-1; D gene ambiguous. Trimming removed 4 bases at V and 0 bases at J, with 3 bases between. From germline, CDR1 is KGHPV and CDR2 FQNQEV (reference sequence). The CDR3 length is 12 residues. The CDR3 is CASSRQNTEVFF. The sequenced part of the CDR3 DNA is TGTGCCAGCAGTCGACAGAACACAGAAGTCTTC.

About this clone: Gene names follow the mouse nomenclature. CDR3 protein: CASSLLDSYNSPLYF. The part of the CDR3 DNA that was read is TGTGCCAGCAGTCTGCTGGATTCCTATAATTCGCCCCTCTAC. The chain is built from TRBV26 and TRBJ1-6; D gene unclear. The CDR3 is cut off 1 residue early in the read; its end comes from the germline J gene. TRBJ1-6 is filed as an ORF, its function uncertain. This CDR3 region has 15 residues. The V gene's germline CDR1 is KGHPV and CDR2 FQNQEV (reference sequence). The V gene lost 2 bases and the J gene lost 0 bases, with 5 bases spanning the gap.